The 2 T cell receptor beta chains in this list originate from one sample, sequenced in a study of blood T cell repertoires in COVID-19. Sequencing used immunoSEQ multiplex PCR; TCRdb keeps in-frame clones, though not all of them. The sample contains about 270,000 clones, 80% to 95% of which appear only once. The sample was peripheral blood. Every receptor here comes from a person aged 18-29 years with COVID-19, enrolled during active disease.

The chain carries TRBV4-3 and TRBJ2-1, with D possibly TRBD2 on 5 matching bases. Trimming pared 4 bases from V and 5 bases from J, leaving 15 bases between. CDR3 length: 15 amino acids. CDR1 is LGHNA and CDR2 is YSLEER in the germline V gene. Here the CDR3 reads CASSPSGTINNEQFF. CDR3 DNA: TGCGCCAGCAGCCCCAGCGGTACTATAAACAATGAGCAGTTCTTC.

V usage is TRBV28 and J usage is TRBJ2-1, with 13 bases identical to TRBD2. The germline V gene encodes CDR1 MDHEN and CDR2 SYDVKM. This CDR3 contains 14 residues. Trimming cost V 8 bases and J 10 bases; bases outside gene matches: 8. The CDR3 loop reads CASESGTSGKEQFF. The CDR3 region has the DNA TGTGCCAGCGAATCCGGGACTAGCGGGAAGGAGCAGTTCTTC.